This entry describes one TCR beta chain. Its target is unknown. This specimen comes from a study of blood T cells in healthy people across ages. Combining a sample-barcoded 5' primer with a J-beta primer mix, a second PCR ran for about 6 to 12 cycles. TCRdb re-derived calls from the 5' RACE reads in MiXCR, one entry per CDR3 protein. The sample yields 700,000 to 1,000,000 distinct CDR3 sequences, around 45% seen once. V lost 5 bases and J lost 5; bases outside the gene matches: 20. The CDR3 has 18 residues. Study results and caveats: Getting older went along with TCR beta diversity per million T cells dropping roughly linearly.

This sequence originates from a man in his sixties in good health. Sequenced material: blood. V gene TRBV12-3 or TRBV12-4 combines with J gene TRBJ1-2; 7 bases fit TRBD1. The CDR3 region has the DNA TGTGCCAGCAGTACAGGGGAGAGAGCAGCTATGTTTTCGTATGGCTACACCTTC. Residues: CASSTGERAAMFSYGYTF.